These 25 T cell receptor beta chains were sequenced from one sample in a study of CD8+ T cells in alopecia areata. RNA was extracted and reverse transcribed into cDNA as the sequencing template. The repertoire was sequenced with immunoSEQ multiplex PCR; TCRdb's copy has only in-frame clones and lacks some. The sample has about 180,000 clones; 51% are singletons. Treatment reported: oral pan-JAK inhibitor, 5-10 mg twice daily. Sequenced material: CD8+ T cells sorted from blood, taken around week 53, from a patient treated with tofacitinib. The receptors stem from a human donor with alopecia areata.

This clone was seen more than once but under ten times. The V call is TRBV13, the J call TRBJ2-5; no reliable D call. The ends were cut back, 5 bases at V and 1 base at J, with 14 bases in the middle. The CDR3 consists of 15 residues. Germline CDR1 PRHDT, CDR2 FYEKMQ (reference sequence). The chain's CDR3 is CASSQTRHPQETQYF. CDR3 coding DNA: TGTGCCAGCAGCCAAACACGCCATCCCCAAGAGACCCAGTACTTC. Supplemented by reference TRBV13 and TRBJ2-5, the full variable domain reads AAGVIQSPRHLIKEKRETATLKCYPIPRHDTVYWYQQGPGQDPQFLISFYEKMQSDKGSIPDRFSAQQFSDYHSELNMSSLELGDSALYFCASSQTRHPQETQYFGPGTRLLVL.

This chain connects TRBV7-3 to TRBJ1-2, with 8 bases identical to TRBD1. The CDR3 spans 13 residues. Germline CDR1 is SGHTA and CDR2 is FQGTGA. V shed 4 bases and J 4 bases; nucleotides not matched to a gene: 2. CDR3 residues: CASSYGTGYGYTF. The DNA of the CDR3 is TGTGCCAGCAGCTACGGGACAGGCTATGGCTACACCTTC.

This clone was counted a few times. The CDR3 DNA reads TGCGCCAGCAGTTCCGGGACCCTGAACACCGGGGAGCTGTTTTTT. Translation gives CASSSGTLNTGELFF. V is TRBV5-1 and J is TRBJ2-2; D could derive from TRBD1 or TRBD2 (5 bases each). This CDR3 is built from 15 residues. V dropped 5 bases and J dropped 1 base, with 12 bases sitting between them. Germline V gene sequence: CDR1 SGHRS, CDR2 YFSETQ.

The chain joins TRBV7-8 to TRBJ2-4; D is possibly TRBD2 (7 bases). The CDR3 has 15 amino acids. Trimming stripped 4 bases from V and 6 bases from J, with 16 bases between. CDR1 SGHVS and CDR2 FQNEAQ come from the germline V gene. The CDR3 nucleotides are TGTGCCAGCAGCTCCCTGGGGGCTAGCGGAAACATTCAGTACTTC. Its translation: CASSSLGASGNIQYF.

The chain combines TRBV14 with TRBJ2-7; 9 bases are a match to TRBD1. The germline V gene encodes CDR1 SGHDN and CDR2 FVKESK. CDR3 length equals 12 residues. Trimming removed 8 bases from V and 5 bases from J; junction bases left unmatched: 4. The CDR3 loop reads CASQTGGNEQYF. The CDR3 nucleotides are TGTGCCAGCCAAACAGGGGGCAACGAGCAGTACTTC.

This clone was seen a few times. Other nucleotide sequences from this sample produce the same CDR3. The chain carries TRBV6-5 and TRBJ2-5; tentative D call: TRBD1 (6 bases). Germline V gene sequence: CDR1 MNHEY, CDR2 SVGAGI. Trimming removed 6 bases at V and 5 bases at J, with 7 bases between. This CDR3 is 11 amino acids long. CDR3 loop: CASRRGETQYF. CDR3 nucleotides: TGTGCCAGCAGGAGGGGGGAGACCCAGTACTTC.

The gene calls are TRBV7-8 and TRBJ1-6; D remains ambiguous. This CDR3 is 17 amino acids long. V was trimmed by 0 bases and J by 6 bases, leaving 15 bases between them. Germline lookup yields CDR1 SGHVS and CDR2 FQNEAQ. CDR3 protein: CASSLALGTGINSPLHF. CDR3 bases: TGTGCCAGCAGCTTAGCCCTGGGAACGGGAATTAATTCACCCCTCCACTTT.

This clone appeared a single time. This chain's CDR3 is CASSYTGLSREQYF. CDR3 DNA: TGTGCCAGCAGTTATACGGGGCTTTCGCGCGAGCAGTACTTC. J is TRBJ2-7 and V is TRBV13, with D possibly being TRBD1 or TRBD2 (5 bases each). The CDR3 length is 14 residues. V was pared by 6 bases and J by 6 bases, with 18 bases between. Germline V gives CDR1 PRHDT, CDR2 FYEKMQ (reference sequence).

The chain joins TRBV7-6 to TRBJ2-7, with 8 bases lining up with TRBD1. Germline V lookup: CDR1 SGHVS, CDR2 FNYEAQ. The length of the CDR3 is 15 residues. Trimming at V came to 5 bases and at J to 0 bases, leaving 6 bases not matched to a gene. The CDR3 region has the DNA TGTGCCAGCAGCCTGGGACAGGCGAGCTCCTACGAGCAGTACTTC. Amino acids: CASSLGQASSYEQYF. The variable domain in full, with the rest retrieved from reference TRBV7-6 and TRBJ2-7, is GAGVSQSPRYKVTKRGQDVALRCDPISGHVSLYWYRQALGQGPEFLTYFNYEAQQDKSGLPNDRFSAERPEGSISTLTIQRTEQRDSAMYRCASSLGQASSYEQYFGPGTRLTVT.

The CDR3 protein is CASSSMTGLVNSPLHF. The CDR3 DNA reads TGTGCCAGCAGCTCAATGACAGGGCTCGTGAATTCACCCCTCCACTTT. The chain couples TRBV13 to TRBJ1-6, with 7 bases identical to TRBD1. The CDR3 totals 16 residues. Germline lookup yields CDR1 PRHDT and CDR2 FYEKMQ (reference sequence). V trimming: 4 bases; J trimming: 7 bases; junction bases outside the gene matches: 10.

The V call is TRBV14, the J call TRBJ1-2, with D unclear. Trimming left V 0 bases short and J 5 bases short, with 13 bases between. The CDR3 consists of 15 residues. CDR1 is SGHDN and CDR2 is FVKESK in the germline V gene. CDR3 nucleotide sequence: TGTGCCAGCAGCCAAGATCCCAGGCATCAATATGGCTACACCTTC. Translating gives CASSQDPRHQYGYTF.

V is TRBV7-8 and J is TRBJ1-2; perhaps TRBD1 as D (5 bases). Trimming removed 3 bases at V and 5 bases at J, with 10 bases between. The CDR3 has 13 residues. Germline V gene data show CDR1 as SGHVS and CDR2 as FQNEAQ. This CDR3 is CASSFWQGYGYTF. In DNA form, the CDR3 reads TGTGCCAGCAGCTTCTGGCAGGGTTATGGCTACACCTTC.

There are a few counts of this clone. The chain has TRBV9 and TRBJ2-3, with D possibly TRBD2 on 6 matching bases. The CDR3 has 15 amino acids. The germline V gene has CDR1 SGDLS and CDR2 YYNGEE. V was pared by 2 bases and J by 2 bases, with 12 bases between. In nucleotides, the CDR3 is TGTGCCAGCAGCGTTCGTGGGGGGACCACAGATACGCAGTATTTT. It specifies CASSVRGGTTDTQYF.

The chain links TRBV13 to TRBJ2-7; D unresolved. The CDR3 runs to 15 residues. V lost 3 bases, J lost 0 bases, and 12 bases lay in between. Germline V gene sequence: CDR1 PRHDT, CDR2 FYEKMQ (reference sequence). CDR3 amino acids: CASSFFDMSSYEQYF. The DNA of the CDR3 is TGTGCCAGCAGCTTTTTCGACATGAGCTCCTACGAGCAGTACTTC.

This clone came up a few times. The chain uses TRBV29-1 and TRBJ1-1; the D is unclear. In germline, CDR1 is SQVTM, CDR2 ANQGSEA. Trimming shortened V by 6 bases and J by 11 bases, and 16 bases separated the two germline ends. The CDR3 spans 11 residues. CDR3: CSVPGWEGAFF. The CDR3 nucleotides read TGCAGCGTCCCGGGGTGGGAAGGGGCTTTCTTT.

This chain joins TRBV15 and TRBJ2-3; D remains unclear. From germline, CDR1 is LNHNV and CDR2 YYDKDF (reference sequence). Trimming pared 2 bases from V and 0 bases from J, leaving 12 bases between. The CDR3 spans 16 residues. CDR3 in DNA: TGTGCCACCAGCAGATCCCCAGGTTGGAGCACAGATACGCAGTATTTT. Its protein product is CATSRSPGWSTDTQYF.

The J gene is TRBJ2-1, the V gene TRBV6-1; 9 nucleotides agree with TRBD1. The V segment lost 6 bases and the J segment 8 bases; nucleotides outside the gene matches: 5. The CDR3 runs to 13 residues. CDR1 and CDR2 (germline): MNHNS, SASEGT. CDR3 in DNA: TGTGCCAGCAGGGGACAGGGTGGCGATGAGCAGTTCTTC. Translating gives CASRGQGGDEQFF.

The gene calls are TRBV25-1 and TRBJ1-4; 9 bases line up with TRBD1. Germline values: CDR1 MGHDK, CDR2 SYGVNS. V lost 6 bases to trimming and J lost 5 bases; unmatched junction nucleotides: 1. The length of the CDR3 is 13 residues. CDR3 nucleotide sequence: TGTGCCAGCAGGACAGGGGGGAATGAAAAACTGTTTTTT. Its translation is CASRTGGNEKLFF.

The V call is TRBV5-4, the J call TRBJ2-7; TRBD1 matches at 10 bases. This CDR3 comprises 16 residues. Germline V lookup: CDR1 SGHNT, CDR2 YYREEE (reference sequence). J gave up 1 base and V 5 bases, and 9 bases lay outside the gene matches. The CDR3 coding sequence is TGTGCCAGCAGTCGTCCCGGGACAGGGGATTCCTACGAGCAGTACTTC. Its translation: CASSRPGTGDSYEQYF.

This chain uses TRBV1 with TRBJ2-7; TRBD1 reflects the table's D call only, with no check against the DNA. TRBV1 is described as a pseudogene. This CDR3 region has 16 residues. The DNA of the CDR3 is TGCACCAGCAGCCCGCCTTTTGGGGGCAGTTCCTACGAGCAGTACTTC. It encodes CTSSPPFGGSSYEQYF.

The chain links TRBV11-2 to TRBJ2-7, with D perhaps being TRBD1 or TRBD2 (5 bases each). This CDR3 spans 12 amino acids. CDR1 SGHAT and CDR2 FQNNGV come from the germline V gene. V dropped 5 bases and J dropped 5 bases, with 10 bases sitting between them. Written as DNA, the CDR3 is TGTGCCAGCAGCACCGGGGCAAACGAGCAGTACTTC. Residues: CASSTGANEQYF.

This clone was recorded once. The chain has TRBV12-5 and TRBJ2-1; no firm D call. CDR1 and CDR2 from the germline V gene are LGHNT and FRNRAP. CDR3 length: 14 residues. V was cut by 0 bases and J by 0 bases, with 3 bases left in between. CDR3 in amino acids: CASGLVSSYNEQFF. The CDR3, as DNA: TGTGCTAGTGGTTTGGTGAGCTCCTACAATGAGCAGTTCTTC.

V gene TRBV7-9 combines with J gene TRBJ2-6, with 7 positions matching TRBD1. Per the germline V gene, CDR1 is SEHNR and CDR2 is FQNEAQ (reference sequence). The J segment lost 2 bases and the V segment lost 5 bases, leaving 6 bases of the junction unmatched. The CDR3 is 16 amino acids. CDR3 DNA sequence: TGTGCCAGCAGCCTAAACAGGGGCCCTGGGGCCAACGTCCTGACTTTC. Its translation is CASSLNRGPGANVLTF. Using reference TRBV7-9 and TRBJ2-6 for the parts outside the CDR3, the full variable domain is DTGVSQNPRHKITKRGQNVTFRCDPISEHNRLYWYRQTLGQGPEFLTYFQNEAQLEKSRLLSDRFSAERPKGSFSTLEIQRTEQGDSAMYLCASSLNRGPGANVLTFGAGSRLTVL.

V gene TRBV9 combines with J gene TRBJ2-6; D gene uncertain. There are 16 residues in the CDR3. The germline V and J ends were trimmed by 0 bases and 0 bases, with 7 bases remaining between them. Germline V lookup: CDR1 SGDLS, CDR2 YYNGEE. CDR3 sequence reads: CASSVGADSGANVLTF. DNA for the CDR3: TGTGCCAGCAGCGTAGGAGCCGACTCTGGGGCCAACGTCCTGACTTTC.

The V call is TRBV5-6, the J call TRBJ2-3; no firm D call. The CDR3 contains 14 residues. Looked up from germline, CDR1 is SGHDT and CDR2 is YYEEEE. V gave up 0 bases and J gave up 6 bases, with 11 bases separating them. CDR3 nucleotide sequence: TGTGCCAGCAGCTTGGAAATGGCTGGCGATACGCAGTATTTT. Translation: CASSLEMAGDTQYF.